This paragraph reports one TCR beta chain. This sample is part of a study of blood T cell repertoires in COVID-19. Study summary: COVID-19 samples from acute and convalescent phases originated in the United States, Italy and Spain. PBMCs, B-cell-depleted T cells, or T cells were the source of the cDNA or gDNA that made up the material.

Original handling: Estimated nucleated cell counts came from reference gene primer amplification. TCRdb's table, derived via immunoSEQ multiplex PCR, lists solely in-frame clones and lacks some. V, J and clone size are taken as reported in that table, and D and trimming were inferred from the DNA itself. Of about 55,000 clones in the sample, approximately 80% are singletons; the top ten hold 5.5% to 6%. Germline assignment: CDR1 GTSNPN and CDR2 SVGIG (reference sequence). CDR3 size: 13 residues. V was cut by 5 bases and J by 3 bases, with 11 bases left in between. The sequence was obtained from a human donor in a cohort sampled during active or convalescent COVID-19. What was sequenced was peripheral blood. The chain recombines TRBV30 with TRBJ1-5; perhaps TRBD1 as D (5 bases). The CDR3 nucleotides are TGTGCCTGGGGGACTGACTCCAATCAGCCCCAGCATTTT. Translated: CAWGTDSNQPQHF.